These T cell receptor beta chains were read from a single sample in a study of blood T cell repertoires in COVID-19. TCRdb's copy holds only in-frame clones and misses some; the assay was immunoSEQ multiplex PCR. The data hold 80,000 or so clones, with 86% observed a single time. Sequenced: peripheral blood. The receptors shown here come from a woman aged 55-70 years with acute or convalescent COVID-19. CDR3s include the opening cysteine and the closing phenylalanine or tryptophan. The D gene is left open where the match is weak. Only some rows state a clone size, as once, few, many or a class for expanded clones.

TRBV9	TRBD1	TRBJ2-7	-	TGTGCCAGCAGCGTCGGGACAGGGTCCGCCTACGAGCAGTACTTC	CASSVGTGSAYEQYF
TRBV5-4	-	TRBJ2-1	-	TGTGCCAGCAGCTTGGTCCTAGTTAACTACAATGAGCAGTTCTTC	CASSLVLVNYNEQFF
TRBV5-1	TRBD1	TRBJ1-2	-	TGCGCCAGCAGCCCCGGGACAGGGGGCCAGGATGGCTACACCTTC	CASSPGTGGQDGYTF
TRBV6-5	-	TRBJ1-1	once	TGTGCCAGCAGTCGCAGGGGGAACACTGAAGCTTTCTTT	CASSRRGNTEAFF
TRBV18	TRBD1	TRBJ2-1	-	TGTGCCAGCTCACCCGGGACAGGCAACAATGAGCAGTTCTTC	CASSPGTGNNEQFF
TRBV11-3	-	TRBJ2-5	once	TGTGCCAGCAGCTTAGGTGGGAGCCAAGAGACCCAGTACTTC	CASSLGGSQETQYF
TRBV7-7	-	TRBJ2-3	-	TGTGCCAGCAGCTTATCCCCTAGCGGCACAGATACGCAGTATTTT	CASSLSPSGTDTQYF
TRBV27	TRBD2	TRBJ2-3	-	TGTGCCAGCAGTTTAGAGCGGGGGCCGGGATATACGCAGTATTTT	CASSLERGPGYTQYF
TRBV3-1/TRBV3-2	TRBD2	TRBJ2-2	-	TGTGCCAGCAGCGGAAGAGTGGCAGCGGGGCGCACCGGGGAGCTGTTTTTT	CASSGRVAAGRTGELFF
TRBV19	-	TRBJ1-4	-	TGTGCCAGTAGTCCGGCGGCATGGCGTGGAGAAAAACTGTTTTTT	CASSPAAWRGEKLFF
TRBV6-1	-	TRBJ2-1	-	TGTGCCAGCAGTGAAGTAGGACTCGGCAATGAGCAGTTCTTC	CASSEVGLGNEQFF
TRBV27	TRBD1	TRBJ2-7	-	TGTGCCAGCAGAAGACAGGGCTTCTACGAGCAGTACTTC	CASRRQGFYEQYF
TRBV6-2/TRBV6-3	TRBD1	TRBJ1-1	-	TGTGCCAGCAGTTACTGGACAGGGAATAGGGAAGCTTTCTTT	CASSYWTGNREAFF
TRBV27	TRBD2	TRBJ2-1	-	TGTGCCAGCTTGTCTACTCTAGCGGACGAGCAGTTCTTC	CASLSTLADEQFF
TRBV2	-	TRBJ1-5	-	TGTGCCAGCAGTGAAGGGGGGCCGAGCTTTAATCAGCCCCAGCATTTT	CASSEGGPSFNQPQHF
TRBV27	-	TRBJ2-1	-	TGTGCCACAGCCAGGGGTCCTACTGACAATGAGCAGTTCTTC	CATARGPTDNEQFF
TRBV29-1	TRBD1	TRBJ1-2	-	TGCAGCGTCCCTGACAGGGGCTATGGCTACACCTTC	CSVPDRGYGYTF
TRBV28	-	TRBJ1-4	once	TGTGCCAGCAGCCCCATCCCAACTAATGAAAAACTGTTTTTT	CASSPIPTNEKLFF
TRBV19	TRBD2	TRBJ2-7	once	TGTGCCAGCTCATGGGCTAGCGGGAGAGACTACGAGCAGTACTTC	CASSWASGRDYEQYF
TRBV25-1	-	TRBJ1-5	-	TGTGCCAGCAGTACTACAGGTGCCGGCAATCAGCCCCAGCATTTT	CASSTTGAGNQPQHF
TRBV10-1	-	TRBJ1-6	-	TGCGCCAGCATAAAACGCTTTCCAGCGGGAAATTCACCCCTCCACTTT	CASIKRFPAGNSPLHF
TRBV3-1/TRBV3-2	TRBD2	TRBJ2-3	-	TGTGCCAGCAGCCGAGATACCGGGACTAGCGGTACAGATACGCAGTATTTT	CASSRDTGTSGTDTQYF
TRBV6-5	-	TRBJ2-7	-	TGTGCCAGTGGGCATCAGGTTTACGAGCAGTACTTC	CASGHQVYEQYF
TRBV20-1	-	TRBJ2-1	few	TGCAGTGCTCTATTTAGCAATGAGCAGTTCTTC	CSALFSNEQFF
TRBV6-5	-	TRBJ2-7	-	TGTGCCAGCAAACAGGGTTCTTACGAGCAGTACTTC	CASKQGSYEQYF
TRBV9	-	TRBJ2-3	-	TGTGCCAGCAGCGTAGAATTCCAGGGGCTAGCGGAGAGCACAGATACGCAGTATTTT	CASSVEFQGLAESTDTQYF
TRBV9	TRBD1	TRBJ2-3	-	TGTGCCAGCAGCGACACAGGGGATACCACAGATACGCAGTATTTT	CASSDTGDTTDTQYF
TRBV6-5	-	TRBJ1-5	-	TGTGCCAGCAGTTACAGGGGCCAGGTTATCGGGCCCCAGCATTTT	CASSYRGQVIGPQHF
TRBV2	-	TRBJ1-1	many	TGTGCCAGCAGTGAAACCCTGTGGGATCAGGGCGAAGCTTTCTTT	CASSETLWDQGEAFF